Each of the 9 T cell receptor beta chains below was sequenced from the same sample in a study of circulating and synovial CD4+ cells in juvenile arthritis. This table comes from immunoSEQ multiplex PCR, and its TCRdb copy is limited to in-frame clones, with some not included. Of 32,000 or so clones listed, about 95% are singletons. The source material was CD4+ T cells from blood. The receptors come from a human donor with juvenile idiopathic arthritis.

The rearrangement links TRBV28 to TRBJ1-2; TRBD1 aligns across 7 bases. V dropped 7 bases and J dropped 4; count of bases not matched to a gene: 12. The CDR3 runs 15 residues. Germline CDR1 is MDHEN and CDR2 is SYDVKM. For the CDR3, the DNA is TGTGCCAGCACTTCCCCCACAGGGGCCGGCTATGGCTACACCTTC. It yields the protein CASTSPTGAGYGYTF.

This clone was counted a single time. V usage is TRBV9 and J usage is TRBJ2-7; TRBD1 matches at 10 bases. CDR1 and CDR2 (germline): SGDLS, YYNGEE. V lost 3 bases and J lost 3; bases outside the gene matches: 6. CDR3 length: 15 residues. Written as DNA, the CDR3 is TGTGCCAGCAGCGCCGTGGGGACAGGGGTCTACGAGCAGTACTTC. This codes for CASSAVGTGVYEQYF.

This clone was seen just once. This rearrangement joins TRBV19 to TRBJ2-7; 8 bases line up with TRBD1. After removal of 1 base from V and 4 bases from J, the junction contained 6 bases not matched to a gene. Germline V gene data show CDR1 as LNHDA and CDR2 as SQIVND (reference sequence). The CDR3 is 15 residues long. The chain's CDR3 is CASSIVRGHVYEQYF. The DNA of the CDR3 is TGTGCCAGTAGTATAGTCAGGGGGCATGTTTACGAGCAGTACTTC.

The chain's CDR3 is CASSTPLGGAYNYGYTF. In nucleotides, the CDR3 is TGTGCCAGTAGTACCCCCTTGGGAGGAGCCTATAACTATGGCTACACCTTC. This chain links TRBV19 with TRBJ1-2, with no clear D. Germline V gene sequence: CDR1 LNHDA, CDR2 SQIVND (reference sequence). The V end was cut by 4 bases, the J end by 1 base, with 19 bases between. The CDR3 covers 17 residues.

This chain links TRBV14 with TRBJ2-7, with D tentatively TRBD2 (5 bases). CDR1 is SGHDN, CDR2 FVKESK, per germline. With 1 base removed from V and 6 bases from J, the gap between germline ends came to 10 bases. The CDR3 covers 13 residues. CDR3 DNA: TGTGCCAGCAGCCAAGTGACGAGCGGCGAGCAGTACTTC. This codes for CASSQVTSGEQYF.

This rearrangement joins TRBV30 to TRBJ1-5; D might be TRBD1 (5 bases). The CDR3 sequence is 14 residues long. Per the germline V gene, CDR1 is GTSNPN and CDR2 is SVGIG (reference sequence). Trimming cost V 4 bases and J 4 bases, with 14 bases left between them. CDR3 bases: TGTGCCTGGACCCAGGGCGGAACAAATCAGCCCCAGCATTTT. This gives the protein CAWTQGGTNQPQHF. The variable domain in full, completed from reference TRBV30 and TRBJ1-5, reads SQTIHQWPATLVQPVGSPLSLECTVEGTSNPNLYWYRQAAGRGLQLLFYSVGIGQISSEVPQNLSASRPQDRQFILSSKKLLLSDSGFYLCAWTQGGTNQPQHFGDGTRLSIL.

The rearrangement joins TRBV5-4 to TRBJ2-1; possible D gene TRBD2, 6 bases. V lost 0 bases and J 7 bases, leaving 11 bases between the germline ends. The germline V gene encodes CDR1 SGHNT and CDR2 YYREEE (reference sequence). The CDR3 covers 14 residues. DNA for the CDR3: TGTGCCAGCAGCTTGGACGGGAGTCGAAATGAGCAGTTCTTC. As protein: CASSLDGSRNEQFF.

The chain's CDR3 is CASSSLRDRESGQYF. The CDR3 nucleotides are TGTGCCAGCAGCTCCCTCCGGGACAGGGAGAGTGGGCAGTACTTC. The chain couples TRBV11-2 to TRBJ2-7; 9 bases are a match to TRBD1. Germline CDR1 and CDR2: SGHAT and FQNNGV. The trim removed 4 bases at V and 9 bases at J, leaving 13 bases unmatched. This CDR3 is built from 15 residues.

The chain joins TRBV15 to TRBJ1-2; 11 bases fit TRBD1. V dropped 0 bases and J dropped 4; count of bases not matched to a gene: 7. Germline V gene lookup returns CDR1 LNHNV and CDR2 YYDKDF (reference sequence). The CDR3 is 17 amino acids. The CDR3 spells CATSRDKRDRGTYGYTF. In DNA, the CDR3 is TGTGCCACCAGCAGAGATAAAAGGGACAGGGGGACCTATGGCTACACCTTC.